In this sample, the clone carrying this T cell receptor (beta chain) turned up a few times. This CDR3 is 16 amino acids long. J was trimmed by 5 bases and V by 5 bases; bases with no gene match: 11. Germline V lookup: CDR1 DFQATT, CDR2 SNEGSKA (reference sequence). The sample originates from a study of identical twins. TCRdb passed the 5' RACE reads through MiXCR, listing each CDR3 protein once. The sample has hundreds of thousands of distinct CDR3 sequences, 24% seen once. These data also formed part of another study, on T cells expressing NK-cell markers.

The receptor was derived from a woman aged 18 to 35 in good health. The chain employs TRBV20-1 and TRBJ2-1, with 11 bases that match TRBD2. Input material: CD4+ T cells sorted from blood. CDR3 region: CSAPILSGRGDNEQFF. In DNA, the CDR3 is TGCAGTGCTCCGATTCTTAGCGGGAGGGGGGACAATGAGCAGTTCTTC.